This entry is about one T cell receptor beta chain. The sample comes from a study of shared T cell receptors in the human thymus. The table came from immunoSEQ multiplex PCR; TCRdb's copy has only in-frame clones and leaves some out. This table has about 730,000 clones, approximately 85% appearing once. CDR3 length equals 12 residues. Germline V gene sequence: CDR1 SEHNR, CDR2 FQNEAQ (reference sequence). With 0 bases removed from V and 8 bases from J, the gap between germline ends came to 8 bases. Another study also made use of these data, one on human thymus T cells. That source adds: Gene usage (both V and J) appeared biased in thymic and blood repertoires. The related literature has documented a marked overlap of thymic repertoires among unrelated individuals.

Specimen: thymocytes. The V and J genes are TRBV7-9 and TRBJ2-7; TRBD2 is a possible D gene (5 bases). The sequence derives from a girl in the first two years of life with a congenital heart defect. CDR3 bases: TGTGCCAGCAGCTTAGCAACGGGAAAGCAGTACTTC. Its protein is CASSLATGKQYF.